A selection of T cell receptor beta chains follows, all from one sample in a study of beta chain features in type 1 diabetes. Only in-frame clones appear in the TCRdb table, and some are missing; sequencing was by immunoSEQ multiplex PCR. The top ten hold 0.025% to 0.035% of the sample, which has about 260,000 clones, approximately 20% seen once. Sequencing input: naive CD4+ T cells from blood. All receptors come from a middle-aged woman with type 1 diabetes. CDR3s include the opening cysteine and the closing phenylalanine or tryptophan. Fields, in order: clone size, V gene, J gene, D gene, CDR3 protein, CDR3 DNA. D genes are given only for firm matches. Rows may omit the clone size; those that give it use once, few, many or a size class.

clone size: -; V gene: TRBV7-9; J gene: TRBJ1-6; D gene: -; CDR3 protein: CASSYSGGNSPLHF; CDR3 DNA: TGTGCCAGCAGCTATTCCGGCGGGAATTCACCCCTCCACTTT
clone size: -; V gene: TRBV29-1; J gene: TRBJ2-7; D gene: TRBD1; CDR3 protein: CSVVNRGYEQYF; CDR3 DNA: TGCAGCGTTGTCAACAGGGGGTACGAGCAGTACTTC
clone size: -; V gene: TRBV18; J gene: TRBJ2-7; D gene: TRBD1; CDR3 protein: CASSGQEFEQYF; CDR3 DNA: TGTGCCAGCTCGGGACAGGAATTCGAGCAGTACTTC
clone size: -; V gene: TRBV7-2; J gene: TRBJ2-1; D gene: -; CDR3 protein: CASRHRSPYNEQFF; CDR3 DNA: TGTGCCAGCAGGCACAGGTCCCCTTACAATGAGCAGTTCTTC
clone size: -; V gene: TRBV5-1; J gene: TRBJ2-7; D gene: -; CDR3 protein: CASSLPSQGSNEQYF; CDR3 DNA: TGCGCCAGCAGCTTGCCATCCCAGGGTTCGAACGAGCAGTACTTC
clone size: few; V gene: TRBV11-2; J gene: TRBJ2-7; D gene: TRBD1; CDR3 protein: CASSSGQGNEQYF; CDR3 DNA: TGTGCCAGCAGCTCGGGACAGGGTAACGAGCAGTACTTC
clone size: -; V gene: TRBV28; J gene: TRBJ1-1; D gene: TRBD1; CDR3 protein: CASSSPTGNAEAFF; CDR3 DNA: TGTGCCAGCAGTTCCCCGACAGGGAACGCTGAAGCTTTCTTT
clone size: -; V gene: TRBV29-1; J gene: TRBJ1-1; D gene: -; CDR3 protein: CSVVQGPMNTEAFF; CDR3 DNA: TGCAGCGTTGTACAGGGACCTATGAACACTGAAGCTTTCTTT
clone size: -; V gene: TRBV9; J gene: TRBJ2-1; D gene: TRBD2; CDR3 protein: CASSVMAGVSYNEQFF; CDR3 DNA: TGTGCCAGCAGCGTAATGGCGGGGGTTTCCTACAATGAGCAGTTCTTC
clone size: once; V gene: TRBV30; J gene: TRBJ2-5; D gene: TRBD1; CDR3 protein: CGSSTRTGGGETQYF; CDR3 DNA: TGTGGCTCGTCAACCCGAACAGGGGGTGGGGAGACCCAGTACTTC
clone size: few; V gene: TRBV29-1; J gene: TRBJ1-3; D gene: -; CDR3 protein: CSGMRQAHSGNTIYF; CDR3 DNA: TGCAGCGGCATGAGACAGGCGCACTCTGGAAACACCATATATTTT
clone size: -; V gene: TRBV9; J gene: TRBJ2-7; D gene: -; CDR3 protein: CASSPGQTYEQYF; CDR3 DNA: TGTGCCAGCAGCCCCGGACAGACCTACGAGCAGTACTTC
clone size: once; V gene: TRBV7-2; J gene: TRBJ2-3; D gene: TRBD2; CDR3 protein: CASSLAGGAGDTQYF; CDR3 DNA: TGTGCCAGCAGCTTAGCCGGGGGGGCCGGGGATACGCAGTATTTT
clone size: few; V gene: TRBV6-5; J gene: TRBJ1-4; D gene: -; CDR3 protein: CASRPTGWNEKLFF; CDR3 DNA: TGTGCCAGCAGGCCGACAGGCTGGAATGAAAAACTGTTTTTT
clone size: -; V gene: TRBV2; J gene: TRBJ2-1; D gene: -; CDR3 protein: CASSLNNEQFF; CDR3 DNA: TGTGCCAGCAGCTTAAACAATGAGCAGTTCTTC
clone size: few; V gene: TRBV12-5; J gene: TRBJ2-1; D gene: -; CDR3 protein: CASGLSRGLSSYNEQFF; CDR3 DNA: TGTGCTAGTGGTTTGTCCAGGGGTTTGAGCTCCTACAATGAGCAGTTCTTC
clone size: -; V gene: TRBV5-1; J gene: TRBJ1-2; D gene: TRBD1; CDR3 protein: CASSSQGGADYGYTF; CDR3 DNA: TGCGCCAGCAGCTCACAGGGGGGCGCCGACTATGGCTACACCTTC
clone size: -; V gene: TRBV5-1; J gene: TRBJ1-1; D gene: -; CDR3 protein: CASSLAPGQNTEAFF; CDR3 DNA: TGCGCCAGCAGCTTGGCCCCAGGTCAGAACACTGAAGCTTTCTTT
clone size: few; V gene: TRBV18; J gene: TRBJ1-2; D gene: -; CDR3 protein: CASSPLTGGYTF; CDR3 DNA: TGTGCCAGCTCACCCTTGACAGGAGGCTACACCTTC
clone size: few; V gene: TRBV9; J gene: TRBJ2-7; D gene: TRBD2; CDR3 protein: CASSPSAGHSYEQYF; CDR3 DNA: TGTGCCAGCAGCCCGTCAGCGGGGCACTCCTACGAGCAGTACTTC
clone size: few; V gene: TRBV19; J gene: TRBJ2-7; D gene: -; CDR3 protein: CASRGPFEQYF; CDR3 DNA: TGTGCCAGCAGGGGACCGTTTGAGCAGTACTTC
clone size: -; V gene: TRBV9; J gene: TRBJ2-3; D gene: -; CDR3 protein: CASSVAGTSTDTQYF; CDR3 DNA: TGTGCCAGCAGCGTAGCCGGGACTAGCACAGATACGCAGTATTTT
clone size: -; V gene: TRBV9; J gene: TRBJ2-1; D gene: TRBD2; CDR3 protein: CASSVGASGYNEQFF; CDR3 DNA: TGTGCCAGCAGCGTAGGAGCTAGCGGGTACAATGAGCAGTTCTTC
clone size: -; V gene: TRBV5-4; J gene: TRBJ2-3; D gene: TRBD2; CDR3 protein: CASSSGLAGTDTQYF; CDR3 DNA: TGTGCCAGCAGCTCTGGACTAGCTGGCACAGATACGCAGTATTTT
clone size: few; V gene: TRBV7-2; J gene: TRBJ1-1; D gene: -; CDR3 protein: CASSLAAQVNTEAFF; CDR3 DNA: TGTGCCAGCAGCTTAGCGGCTCAGGTGAACACTGAAGCTTTCTTT
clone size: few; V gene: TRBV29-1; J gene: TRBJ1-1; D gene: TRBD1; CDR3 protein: CSVDTTGGTEAFF; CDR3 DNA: TGCAGCGTTGATACCACAGGGGGCACTGAAGCTTTCTTT
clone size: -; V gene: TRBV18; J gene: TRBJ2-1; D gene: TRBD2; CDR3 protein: CASSPPGLAGGVEQFF; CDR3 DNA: TGTGCCAGCTCACCACCGGGACTAGCGGGAGGAGTTGAGCAGTTCTTC
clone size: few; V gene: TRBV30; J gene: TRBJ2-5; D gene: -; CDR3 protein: CAWSVQVRETQYF; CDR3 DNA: TGTGCCTGGAGTGTACAGGTTAGAGAGACCCAGTACTTC
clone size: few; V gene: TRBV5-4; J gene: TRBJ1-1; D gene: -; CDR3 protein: CASSRDTEAFF; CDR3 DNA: TGTGCCAGCAGCCGGGACACGGAGGCTTTCTTT
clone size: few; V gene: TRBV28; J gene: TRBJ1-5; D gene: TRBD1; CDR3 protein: CASSVTGAVQPQHF; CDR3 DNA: TGTGCCAGCAGCGTGACAGGGGCCGTGCAGCCCCAGCATTTT
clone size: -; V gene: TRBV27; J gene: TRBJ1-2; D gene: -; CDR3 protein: CASSPPGAGVNGYTF; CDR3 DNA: TGTGCCAGCAGTCCCCCAGGGGCCGGAGTAAATGGCTACACCTTC
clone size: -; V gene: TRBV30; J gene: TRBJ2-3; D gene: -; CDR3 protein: CASGTYIVDTQYF; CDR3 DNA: TGTGCCTCCGGGACATATATAGTAGATACGCAGTATTTT
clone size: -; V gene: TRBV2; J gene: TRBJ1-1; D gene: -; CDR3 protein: CASSRDITEAFF; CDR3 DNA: TGTGCCAGCAGCAGGGACATCACTGAAGCTTTCTTT
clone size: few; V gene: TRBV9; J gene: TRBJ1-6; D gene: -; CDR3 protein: CASSVGQLNSPLHF; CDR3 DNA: TGTGCCAGCAGCGTAGGACAGCTTAATTCACCCCTCCACTTT
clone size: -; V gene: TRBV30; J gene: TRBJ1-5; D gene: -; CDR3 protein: CAWSVTATGQPQHF; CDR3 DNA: TGTGCCTGGAGTGTTACAGCAACAGGCCAGCCCCAGCATTTT
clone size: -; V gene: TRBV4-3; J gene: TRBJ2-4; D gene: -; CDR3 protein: CASSQGTETTNIQYF; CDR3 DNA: TGCGCCAGCAGCCAAGGGACAGAGACTACTAACATTCAGTACTTC
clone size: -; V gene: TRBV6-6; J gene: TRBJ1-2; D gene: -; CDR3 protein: CASSYPTENGGYTF; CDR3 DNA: TGTGCCAGCAGTTACCCTACAGAGAACGGTGGCTACACCTTC
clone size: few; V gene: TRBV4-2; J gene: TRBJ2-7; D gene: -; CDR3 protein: CASSQQRLGYEQYF; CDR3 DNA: TGTGCCAGCAGCCAACAAAGACTCGGGTACGAGCAGTACTTC
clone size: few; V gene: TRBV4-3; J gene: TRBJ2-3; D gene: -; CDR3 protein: CASSPRGVGQDTQYF; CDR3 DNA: TGCGCCAGCAGCCCACGCGGGGTGGGGCAGGATACGCAGTATTTT
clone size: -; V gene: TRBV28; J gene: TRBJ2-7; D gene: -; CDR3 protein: CASSPPDRGLLLWSYEQYF; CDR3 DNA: TGTGCCAGCAGCCCTCCGGACAGAGGATTACTACTATGGAGCTACGAGCAGTACTTC
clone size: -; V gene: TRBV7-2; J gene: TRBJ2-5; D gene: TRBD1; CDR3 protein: CASSSGQGLAGTQYF; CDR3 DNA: TGTGCCAGCAGCTCGGGACAGGGGTTAGCAGGGACCCAGTACTTC
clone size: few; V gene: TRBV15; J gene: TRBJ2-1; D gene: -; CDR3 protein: CATSPRWGGGGNNEQFF; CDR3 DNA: TGTGCCACCAGCCCCCGGTGGGGGGGCGGTGGGAACAATGAGCAGTTCTTC
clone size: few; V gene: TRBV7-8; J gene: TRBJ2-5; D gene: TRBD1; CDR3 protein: CASSSRTGGAETQYF; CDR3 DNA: TGTGCCAGCAGCTCGCGGACAGGGGGCGCGGAGACCCAGTACTTC
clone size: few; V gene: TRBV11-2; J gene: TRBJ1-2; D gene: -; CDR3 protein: CASSLDRDLGYTF; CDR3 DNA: TGTGCCAGCAGCTTAGACAGGGATCTTGGCTACACCTTC
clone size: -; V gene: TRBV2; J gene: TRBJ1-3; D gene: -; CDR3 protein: CASSVRGSGNTIYF; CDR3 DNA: TGTGCCAGCAGTGTGCGGGGCTCTGGAAACACCATATATTTT
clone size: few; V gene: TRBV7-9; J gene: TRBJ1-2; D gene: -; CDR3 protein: CASSFPPGGGYGYTF; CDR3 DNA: TGTGCCAGCAGCTTCCCCCCTGGCGGGGGATATGGCTACACCTTC
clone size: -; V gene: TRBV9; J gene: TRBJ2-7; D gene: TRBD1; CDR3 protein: CASDRGGEQYF; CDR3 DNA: TGTGCCAGCGACAGGGGAGGCGAGCAGTACTTC
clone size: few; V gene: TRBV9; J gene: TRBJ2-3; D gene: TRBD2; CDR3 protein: CASSGGTSGGFSTDTQYF; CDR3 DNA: TGTGCCAGCAGCGGAGGGACTAGCGGGGGGTTTAGCACAGATACGCAGTATTTT
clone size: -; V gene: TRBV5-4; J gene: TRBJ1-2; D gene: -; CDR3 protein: CASSPGRSAALGYTF; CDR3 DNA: TGTGCCAGCAGCCCAGGGCGTTCGGCTGCTTTGGGCTACACCTTC
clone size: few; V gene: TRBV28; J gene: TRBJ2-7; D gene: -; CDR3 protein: CASGQPEQYF; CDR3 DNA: TGTGCCAGCGGACAACCGGAGCAGTACTTC
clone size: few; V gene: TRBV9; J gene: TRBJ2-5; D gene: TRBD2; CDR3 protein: CASTGLAGETQYF; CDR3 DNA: TGTGCCAGCACCGGACTAGCGGGAGAGACCCAGTACTTC
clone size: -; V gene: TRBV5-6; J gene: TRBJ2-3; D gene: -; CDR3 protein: CASSLKGVGTDTQYF; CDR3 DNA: TGTGCCAGCAGCTTGAAAGGGGTGGGCACAGATACGCAGTATTTT
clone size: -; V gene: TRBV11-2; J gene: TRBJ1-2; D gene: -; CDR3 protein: CASSLVAGAPFEYGYTF; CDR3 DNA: TGTGCCAGCAGCTTAGTGGCAGGGGCGCCCTTCGAGTATGGCTACACCTTC
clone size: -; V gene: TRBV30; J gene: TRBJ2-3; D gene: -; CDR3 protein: CAWTRPGKRRPDTQYF; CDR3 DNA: TGTGCCTGGACCCGCCCTGGAAAGAGGCGGCCAGATACGCAGTATTTT
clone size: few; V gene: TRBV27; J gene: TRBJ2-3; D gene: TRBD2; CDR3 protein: CASSWEGPSTDTQYF; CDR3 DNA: TGTGCCAGCAGTTGGGAGGGGCCCTCCACAGATACGCAGTATTTT
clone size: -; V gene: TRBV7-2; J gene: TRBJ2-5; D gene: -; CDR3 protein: CASSLGLDGETQYF; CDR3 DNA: TGTGCCAGCAGCTTAGGGCTAGATGGAGAGACCCAGTACTTC
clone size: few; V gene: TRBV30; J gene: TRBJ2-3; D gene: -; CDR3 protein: CAWQGLAWGDTQYF; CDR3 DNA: TGTGCCTGGCAAGGTCTAGCGTGGGGGGATACGCAGTATTTT
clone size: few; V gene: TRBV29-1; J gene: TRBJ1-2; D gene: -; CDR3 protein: CSVDALRGYGYTF; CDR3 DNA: TGCAGCGTTGATGCCCTCCGAGGCTATGGCTACACCTTC
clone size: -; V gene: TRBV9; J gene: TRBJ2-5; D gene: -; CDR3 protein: CASSVTESQETQYF; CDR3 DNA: TGTGCCAGCAGCGTGACGGAGTCCCAAGAGACCCAGTACTTC